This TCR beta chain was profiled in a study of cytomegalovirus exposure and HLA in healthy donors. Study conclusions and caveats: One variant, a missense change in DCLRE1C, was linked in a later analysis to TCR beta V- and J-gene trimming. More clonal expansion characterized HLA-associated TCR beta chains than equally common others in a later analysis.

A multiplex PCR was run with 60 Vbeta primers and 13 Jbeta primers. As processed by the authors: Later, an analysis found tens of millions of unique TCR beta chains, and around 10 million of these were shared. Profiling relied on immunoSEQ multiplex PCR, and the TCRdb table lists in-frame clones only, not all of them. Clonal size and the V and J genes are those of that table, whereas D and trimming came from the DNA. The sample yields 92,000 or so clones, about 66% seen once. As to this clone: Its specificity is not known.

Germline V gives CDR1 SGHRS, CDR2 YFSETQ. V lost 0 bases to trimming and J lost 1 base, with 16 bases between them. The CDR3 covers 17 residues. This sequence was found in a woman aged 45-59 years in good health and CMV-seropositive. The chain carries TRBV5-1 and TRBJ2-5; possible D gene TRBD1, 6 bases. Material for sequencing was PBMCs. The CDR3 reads CASSLAGQSLFQETQYF. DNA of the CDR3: TGCGCCAGCAGCTTGGCTGGACAGTCCCTTTTCCAAGAGACCCAGTACTTC.